One sample yielded the 6 T cell receptor beta chains listed below, sequenced in a study of a mutant IDH1 vaccine in newly diagnosed glioma. These receptors' antigens are unknown. Sequenced by immunoSEQ multiplex PCR; TCRdb stores in-frame clones only, minus some. The table lists around 33,000 clones, about 87% of them singletons. Time point given: week 47, end of study. Doses of 300 ug of mutant IDH1 20-mer peptide were given with topical imiquimod. Sequenced here: PBMCs, sampled from a glioma patient whose treatment included an IDH1 peptide vaccine. These receptors came from a woman aged 30 to 39 with glioma.

The chain uses TRBV7-9 and TRBJ2-1; D remains unclear. V gave up 5 bases and J gave up 6 bases, with 11 bases separating them. In germline, CDR1 is SEHNR, CDR2 FQNEAQ (reference sequence). The CDR3 sequence is 13 residues long. The CDR3 reads CASSLVRPNEQFF. The CDR3 DNA follows: TGTGCCAGCAGCCTAGTACGGCCCAATGAGCAGTTCTTC.

This chain uses TRBV5-6 with TRBJ1-4, with TRBD1 as a possible D gene (5 bases). V lost 3 bases and J 7 bases, leaving 16 bases between the germline ends. Germline CDR1 and CDR2: SGHDT and YYEEEE. This CDR3 is built from 15 residues. The CDR3 sequence: CASSSPQEVGEKLFF. CDR3 nucleotide sequence: TGTGCCAGCAGCTCCCCACAGGAGGTTGGTGAAAAACTGTTTTTT.

The chain employs TRBV19 and TRBJ1-5; D might be TRBD1 (6 bases). The germline V and J ends were trimmed by 4 bases and 2 bases, with 9 bases remaining between them. CDR3 length: 14 amino acids. Germline V gene sequence: CDR1 LNHDA, CDR2 SQIVND (reference sequence). Here the CDR3 reads CASSTGQRNQPQHF. DNA for the CDR3: TGTGCCAGTAGTACGGGACAACGCAATCAGCCCCAGCATTTT.

This sequence joins TRBV6-6 and TRBJ1-3; no firm D call. CDR1 and CDR2 (germline): MNHNY, SVGAGI (reference sequence). V dropped 0 bases and J dropped 7 bases, with 4 bases sitting between them. CDR3 size: 12 residues. The chain's CDR3 is CASSYSMNTIYF. The DNA of the CDR3 is TGTGCCAGCAGTTACTCGATGAACACCATATATTTT.

The chain combines TRBV7-8 with TRBJ1-2; possible D gene TRBD1, 5 bases. The V and J ends lost 5 bases and 6 bases respectively, with 16 bases between them. This CDR3 has 14 residues. From germline, CDR1 is SGHVS and CDR2 FQNEAQ. Written as DNA, the CDR3 is TGTGCCAGCAGCCACTTTGACAGCGCCCATGGCTACACCTTC. It encodes CASSHFDSAHGYTF.

This clone is a singleton in its sample. The chain links TRBV7-2 to TRBJ2-7; 10 bases match TRBD1. The CDR3 has 14 residues. Trimming cost V 5 bases and J 5 bases; bases outside gene matches: 6. Germline assignment: CDR1 SGHTA and CDR2 FQGNSA. CDR3 nucleotide sequence: TGTGCCAGCAGCCTGAGACAGGGGGCAGACGAGCAGTACTTC. Protein product: CASSLRQGADEQYF.